Shown below are 32 T cell receptor beta chains from a single sample sequenced in a study of blood T cell repertoires in COVID-19. Method: immunoSEQ multiplex PCR; TCRdb's copy keeps in-frame clones and lacks some. The sample yields about 84,000 clones, roughly 80% seen once. Sequencing was performed on peripheral blood. The receptors were sampled from a woman older than 75 with acute or convalescent COVID-19.

The chain uses TRBV6-6 and TRBJ1-2; D unclear. Trimming removed 10 bases at V and 2 bases at J, with 17 bases between. Germline V gives CDR1 MNHNY, CDR2 SVGAGI (reference sequence). This CDR3 region has 14 residues. CDR3 in amino acids: CATTYRRENYGYTF. The CDR3 DNA reads TGTGCCACCACCTATCGTCGGGAGAACTATGGCTACACCTTC.

This rearrangement joins TRBV7-8 to TRBJ2-7, with 10 bases identical to TRBD2. This CDR3 comprises 16 residues. V shed 0 bases and J 1 base; nucleotides not matched to a gene: 3. CDR1 is SGHVS and CDR2 is FQNEAQ in the germline V gene. CDR3: CASSLASGGTSYEQYF. The CDR3 nucleotides read TGTGCCAGCAGCTTAGCTAGCGGGGGGACGTCCTACGAGCAGTACTTC.

V gene TRBV21-1 combines with J gene TRBJ2-7; TRBD2, the table's D call, lacks a check against the DNA. TRBV21-1 is a listed pseudogene. This CDR3 region has 17 residues. The CDR3 sequence: CASSKEGREGYSYEQYF. The CDR3 DNA sequence: TGTGCCAGCAGCAAAGAGGGTAGGGAGGGTTACTCCTACGAGCAGTACTTC.

This clone was found a few times. The J gene is TRBJ1-2, the V gene TRBV10-3; the match to TRBD1 covers 11 bases. This CDR3 contains 14 residues. Germline trimming cut 8 bases from V and 3 bases from J; bases unmatched to any gene: 5. The germline V gene has CDR1 ENHRY and CDR2 SYGVKD. The CDR3 DNA follows: TGTGCCATCCGGGGGGACAGGGGGGACTATGGCTACACCTTC. Its translation is CAIRGDRGDYGYTF.

This rearrangement joins TRBV7-2 to TRBJ1-1; a weak D match, TRBD1 (6 bases). This CDR3 comprises 14 residues. From germline, CDR1 is SGHTA and CDR2 FQGNSA. Trimming took off 6 bases at V and 5 bases at J, with 16 bases between the two ends. DNA for the CDR3: TGTGCCAGCAGTTCTCAGGGGCCGACTACTGAAGCTTTCTTT. As protein: CASSSQGPTTEAFF.

The genes are TRBV28 and TRBJ1-2, with D uncertain. V lost 2 bases to trimming and J lost 4 bases, with 5 bases between them. Germline lookup yields CDR1 MDHEN and CDR2 SYDVKM. This CDR3 has 12 residues. DNA for the CDR3: TGTGCCAGCAGTTTACCCGGCTATGGCTACACCTTC. Translated: CASSLPGYGYTF.

This clone was seen a single time. The CDR3 here is CTSSPWGEWTEAFF. In DNA, the CDR3 is TGCACCAGCAGCCCCTGGGGGGAATGGACTGAAGCTTTCTTT. V gene TRBV1 combines with J gene TRBJ1-1. TRBV1 is tagged as a pseudogene. The length of the CDR3 is 14 residues.

The rearrangement joins TRBV29-1 to TRBJ2-3, with 8 bases fitting TRBD2. The V and J ends lost 0 bases and 1 base, in that order; junction bases with no gene match: 9. CDR1 and CDR2 from the germline V gene are SQVTM and ANQGSEA. This CDR3 has 17 amino acids. For the CDR3, the DNA is TGCAGCGTTGAAGATCGGGAGCGGGGGTTCGGCACAGATACGCAGTATTTT. Its translation: CSVEDRERGFGTDTQYF.

As regards this clone: At one of its ends the junction is not consistent with the germline gene, which may arise from a read error. This chain uses TRBV7-7 with TRBJ1-1; the D is unclear. Germline V gene lookup returns CDR1 SSHAT and CDR2 FNYEAQ (reference sequence). This CDR3 has 13 amino acids. In DNA form, the CDR3 reads TGTGCTAGCAGCTTACGGGGTGGCACTGAAGCTTTCTTT. It codes for CASSLRGGTEAFF.

The CDR3, as DNA: TGTGCCACCAGCAGAGTGCAGGGAAACACCATATATTTT. Amino acid sequence: CATSRVQGNTIYF. The gene calls are TRBV15 and TRBJ1-3, with D unresolved. There are 13 residues in the CDR3. Germline CDR1 reads LNHNV; CDR2 reads YYDKDF (reference sequence). V was cut by 1 base and J by 4 bases, with 5 bases left in between.

J is TRBJ1-2 and V is TRBV2; tentatively, D is TRBD1 (5 bases). Trimming cost V 6 bases and J 0 bases, with 14 bases left between them. The CDR3 loop spans 15 amino acids. Germline CDR1 SNHLY, CDR2 FYNNEI. The CDR3 reads CASSRDPGANYGYTF. CDR3 in DNA: TGTGCCAGCAGCCGGGACCCGGGAGCTAACTATGGCTACACCTTC.

This clone appeared a single time. The rearrangement uses TRBV7-6 and TRBJ2-5, with D possibly matching TRBD2 (6 bases). The V end was cut by 2 bases, the J end by 2 bases, with 12 bases between. Germline V gene sequence: CDR1 SGHVS, CDR2 FNYEAQ. The CDR3 is 15 residues long. The CDR3 loop reads CASSLTGAEQETQYF. In DNA form, the CDR3 reads TGTGCCAGCAGCTTAACGGGAGCTGAACAAGAGACCCAGTACTTC.

The chain is built from TRBV27 and TRBJ1-2, with a possible D match to TRBD1 (6 bases). Germline V lookup: CDR1 MNHEY, CDR2 SMNVEV (reference sequence). V was clipped by 5 bases and J by 0 bases, with 10 bases between them. The CDR3 length is 14 residues. The CDR3 region is CASSRQVANYGYTF. DNA of the CDR3: TGTGCCAGCAGTCGACAGGTAGCTAACTATGGCTACACCTTC.

The CDR3 DNA follows: TGTGCCAGCAGTTACGGCGGGGGCTGGGAGACCCAGTACTTC. It translates to CASSYGGGWETQYF. The chain carries TRBV6-2 or TRBV6-3 and TRBJ2-5, with D possibly matching TRBD2 (7 bases). The CDR3 has 14 amino acids. V lost 2 bases and J 5 bases, leaving 12 bases between the germline ends. Germline V gene lookup returns CDR1 MNHEY and CDR2 SVGEGT.

The chain recombines TRBV7-2 with TRBJ1-1; D gene unclear. CDR3 size: 16 residues. V shed 1 base and J shed 5 bases, with 17 bases lying between them. CDR1 and CDR2 from the germline V gene are SGHTA and FQGNSA. The CDR3 nucleotides read TGTGCCAGCAGCTTAGAGTATTTAGGCCCGAGGACTGAAGCTTTCTTT. Translation gives CASSLEYLGPRTEAFF.

This clone was seen a handful of times. The chain recombines TRBV6-5 with TRBJ1-2; 9 bases are shared with TRBD1. The junction had 4 bases not matched to a gene; V was cut back by 4 bases and J by 1 base. Germline V gene data show CDR1 as MNHEY and CDR2 as SVGAGI. The CDR3 is made up of 15 amino acids. CDR3 sequence reads: CASSLGTGRNYGYTF. For the CDR3, the DNA is TGTGCCAGCAGTTTGGGGACAGGGCGTAACTATGGCTACACCTTC.

The genes are TRBV7-2 and TRBJ2-1, with D perhaps TRBD2 (5 bases). The germline V gene has CDR1 SGHTA and CDR2 FQGNSA. The CDR3 extends over 16 amino acids. With 2 bases removed from V and 0 bases from J, the gap between germline ends came to 11 bases. The CDR3 spells CASSLNGVTSYNEQFF. The CDR3 DNA is TGTGCCAGCAGCTTAAACGGGGTTACCTCCTACAATGAGCAGTTCTTC.

The chain combines TRBV3-1 (or the pseudogene TRBV3-2) with TRBJ1-3; D remains ambiguous. The CDR3 loop spans 14 amino acids. Germline CDR1 LGHDT, CDR2 YNNKEL (reference sequence). The V end was cut by 1 base, the J end by 1 base, with 5 bases between. The CDR3 DNA reads as TGTGCCAGCAGCCAAGTCAGTTCTGGAAACACCATATATTTT. This encodes CASSQVSSGNTIYF.

The rearrangement joins TRBV9 to TRBJ2-1; D is perhaps TRBD1 (5 bases). The V gene's germline CDR1 is SGDLS and CDR2 YYNGEE. Trimming pared 4 bases from V and 5 bases from J, leaving 16 bases between. CDR3 length equals 15 residues. The CDR3 spells CASSPTLGQNNEQFF. As DNA, the CDR3 is TGTGCCAGCAGCCCGACATTGGGGCAGAACAATGAGCAGTTCTTC.

The chain has TRBV19 and TRBJ2-5; D perhaps matches TRBD2 (6 bases). CDR1 LNHDA and CDR2 SQIVND come from the germline V gene (reference sequence). Trimming took off 3 bases at V and 5 bases at J, with 16 bases between the two ends. This CDR3 contains 15 residues. The CDR3 is CASSIFGGAGETQYF. The CDR3 coding sequence is TGTGCCAGTAGTATTTTTGGTGGGGCGGGGGAGACCCAGTACTTC.

The rearrangement uses TRBV5-1 and TRBJ2-2, with 7 bases identical to TRBD1. In germline, CDR1 is SGHRS, CDR2 YFSETQ. V gave up 3 bases and J gave up 6 bases; unmatched junction bases: 14. This CDR3 has 17 residues. CDR3 protein: CASSSRFGRGIAGELFF. The CDR3 DNA is TGCGCCAGCAGCTCCCGCTTTGGCAGGGGGATCGCCGGGGAGCTGTTTTTT.

The V call is TRBV27, the J call TRBJ1-1; 8 bases are shared with TRBD1. The CDR3 runs to 14 residues. Trimming took 3 bases from V and 1 from J; bases not matched to a gene: 1. Per germline, CDR1 MNHEY and CDR2 SMNVEV (reference sequence). CDR3 sequence reads: CASSFDRGNTEAFF. Here the CDR3 DNA reads TGTGCCAGCAGTTTCGACAGGGGGAACACTGAAGCTTTCTTT.

This sequence joins TRBV14 and TRBJ2-7; D is uncertain. Trimming removed 1 base from V and 3 bases from J, with 4 bases in between. The CDR3 spans 12 residues. Germline lookup yields CDR1 SGHDN and CDR2 FVKESK. CDR3 sequence (DNA): TGTGCCAGCAGCCAAGTGAGCTACGAGCAGTACTTC. The encoded protein is CASSQVSYEQYF.

This clone has a count of ten or more. This rearrangement joins TRBV12-3 or TRBV12-4 to TRBJ2-7; D unclear. V was trimmed by 4 bases and J by 7 bases, leaving 8 bases between them. This CDR3 is built from 11 residues. The CDR3 nucleotides read TGTGCCAGCAGTTCCTACGAAGAGCAGTACTTC. This gives the protein CASSSYEEQYF.

This clone was seen a few times. V is TRBV10-3 and J is TRBJ2-1, with 11 bases fitting TRBD2. V was clipped by 6 bases and J by 6 bases; unmatched bases: 7. This CDR3 has 15 residues. Germline loops: CDR1 ENHRY, CDR2 SYGVKD. The chain's CDR3 is CAIRGTSGMSNEQFF. The DNA for the CDR3 is TGTGCCATCAGGGGGACTAGCGGTATGTCCAATGAGCAGTTCTTC.

The rearrangement joins TRBV19 to TRBJ1-3; the match to TRBD1 covers 7 bases. The CDR3 is 15 amino acids. The V and J ends lost 5 bases and 4 bases, in that order; junction bases with no gene match: 8. The V gene's germline CDR1 is LNHDA and CDR2 SQIVND (reference sequence). CDR3 protein: CASSSTGERGNTIYF. CDR3 DNA sequence: TGTGCCAGTAGTTCCACAGGGGAAAGGGGAAACACCATATATTTT.

The sample holds a few counts of this clone. V and J are TRBV19 and TRBJ2-7; D remains unclear. CDR1 and CDR2 from the germline V gene are LNHDA and SQIVND (reference sequence). V lost 5 bases and J 0 bases, leaving 2 bases between the germline ends. CDR3 size: 11 residues. CDR3 sequence (DNA): TGTGCCAGTAGTTACTCCTACGAGCAGTACTTC. It translates to CASSYSYEQYF.

V gene TRBV28 combines with J gene TRBJ1-2, with 11 bases aligning to TRBD1. There are 16 residues in the CDR3. The germline CDR1 and CDR2 sequences are MDHEN and SYDVKM. The V segment lost 5 bases and the J segment 5 bases; nucleotides outside the gene matches: 10. DNA for the CDR3: TGTGCCAGCAGTCCCCCGGACAGGGGGCTCTCTTATGGCTACACCTTC. Protein: CASSPPDRGLSYGYTF.

The CDR3 loop is CASSSGTGANTGELFF. The CDR3 bases are TGTGCCAGCAGTAGCGGGACAGGGGCCAACACCGGGGAGCTGTTTTTT. The V gene is TRBV3-1 (or the pseudogene TRBV3-2), the J gene TRBJ2-2; 10 nucleotides line up with TRBD1. Germline loops: CDR1 LGHDT, CDR2 YNNKEL (reference sequence). The CDR3 runs 16 residues. J lost 2 bases, V lost 6 bases, and 6 bases had no gene match.

The rearrangement uses TRBV12-5 and TRBJ1-2, with TRBD1 identical over 8 bases. From germline, CDR1 is LGHNT and CDR2 FRNRAP. The CDR3 covers 15 residues. The V and J ends lost 1 base and 4 bases, in that order; junction bases with no gene match: 5. For the CDR3, the DNA is TGTGCTAGTGGTTTGGCAGGGGGCGGTGGCTATGGCTACACCTTC. Translated: CASGLAGGGGYGYTF.

J is TRBJ2-3 and V is TRBV9; 9 bases fit TRBD2. With 0 bases clipped from V and 6 bases from J, the junction kept 5 bases outside the gene matches. The CDR3 is 15 residues long. Germline CDR1 reads SGDLS; CDR2 reads YYNGEE. CDR3 DNA: TGTGCCAGCAGCGTAGCCGCGGGGGGGATTGATACGCAGTATTTT. As protein: CASSVAAGGIDTQYF.

The chain couples TRBV7-2 to TRBJ2-7; D is possibly TRBD2 (7 bases). This CDR3 comprises 16 residues. CDR1 SGHTA and CDR2 FQGNSA come from the germline V gene. Trimming pared 5 bases from V and 3 bases from J, leaving 20 bases between. In nucleotides, the CDR3 is TGTGCCAGCAGCGGAGTATCGGCGGGGGCCCTCTACGAGCAGTACTTC. As protein: CASSGVSAGALYEQYF.